The 11 T cell receptor beta chains below all came from one sample that was sequenced in a study of human T cells and chemical hapten exposure. The sample's time point: pre-sensitization, week 0. Treatment: therapeutic diphenylcyclopropenone sensitization with weekly scalp DPC. MiXCR was run by TCRdb on the RACE reads, yielding one entry per CDR3 protein. The top ten clones hold 2.5% to 3% of a sample with under 95,000 distinct CDR3 sequences, 8.5% of them seen once. Sequenced material: whole blood, taken in connection with sensitization to the hapten diphenylcyclopropenone (DPC). The receptors derive from a man in his forties or fifties with alopecia areata. Some clones in this sample may be carry-over from other donors' samples.

This clonotype has just a few counts. This chain connects TRBV30 to TRBJ2-7; weak D call: TRBD1 (5 bases). The germline V and J ends were trimmed by 5 bases and 2 bases, with 7 bases remaining between them. CDR1 and CDR2 (germline): GTSNPN, SVGIG (reference sequence). The CDR3 spans 11 residues. In DNA form, the CDR3 reads TGTGCCTGGCAGGGAACCTACGAGCAGTACTTC. Amino acid sequence: CAWQGTYEQYF.

This clonotype was seen ten or more times. This chain uses TRBV7-2 with TRBJ2-5, with 11 bases fitting TRBD2. The germline gives CDR1 SGHTA, CDR2 FQGNSA. The CDR3 consists of 15 residues. V shed 2 bases, J shed 4 bases, and the junction held 3 bases outside the gene matches. Here the CDR3 DNA reads TGTGCCAGCAGCTTATCTAGCGGGAGGTCAGAGACCCAGTACTTC. Translating it yields CASSLSSGRSETQYF.

This chain joins TRBV20-1 and TRBJ2-5; 11 nucleotides match TRBD2. The CDR3 loop spans 15 amino acids. The V gene end was trimmed by 6 bases and the J gene end by 3 bases; junction bases not matched to a gene: 9. From germline, CDR1 is DFQATT and CDR2 SNEGSKA (reference sequence). CDR3 DNA: TGCAGTGCCCTAGGACAGGGACTAGCGGAAGAGACCCAGTACTTC. Translating it yields CSALGQGLAEETQYF.

J is TRBJ2-7 and V is TRBV30, with D hard to call. The germline V gene encodes CDR1 GTSNPN and CDR2 SVGIG (reference sequence). V was trimmed by 1 base and J by 1 base, leaving 17 bases between them. The CDR3 totals 16 residues. CDR3 in amino acids: CAWSAPGARSSYEQYV. The DNA of the CDR3 is TGTGCCTGGAGTGCCCCCGGTGCGCGGAGTTCCTACGAGCAGTACGTC.

The J gene is TRBJ2-3, the V gene TRBV4-2; TRBD2 is a possible D gene (6 bases). V lost 1 base, J lost 4 bases, and 12 bases lay in between. Germline CDR1 is LGHNA and CDR2 is YNFKEQ. The CDR3 loop spans 15 amino acids. This CDR3 is CASSQGLVLSDTQYF. The CDR3 region has the DNA TGTGCCAGCAGCCAAGGACTAGTTTTATCAGATACGCAGTATTTT.

The chain combines TRBV5-5 with TRBJ2-3, with D hard to call. Germline-derived CDR1 and CDR2 are SGHKS and YYEKEE (reference sequence). CDR3 size: 17 residues. Deletions cut 2 bases from V and 0 bases from J, with 16 bases between. The CDR3 nucleotides are TGTGCCAGCAGCTTCTATTTGGTAGGCCCGAGCACAGATACGCAGTATTTT. This translates into CASSFYLVGPSTDTQYF. Full variable domain (outside the CDR3, taken from reference TRBV5-5 and TRBJ2-3): DAGVTQSPTHLIKTRGQQVTLRCSPISGHKSVSWYQQVLGQGPQFIFQYYEKEERGRGNFPDRFSARQFPNYSSELNVNALLLGDSALYLCASSFYLVGPSTDTQYFGPGTRLTVL.

In this sample, this clonotype turned up many times. The genes are TRBV18 and TRBJ1-2, with 8 nucleotides matching TRBD1. The CDR3 has 15 residues. V trimming: 6 bases; J trimming: 3 bases; junction bases outside the gene matches: 9. Germline V gene data show CDR1 as KGHSH and CDR2 as LQKENI. CDR3 sequence (DNA): TGTGCCAGCTCCCTTAGACAGGGGTTGGACTATGGCTACACCTTC. Translating gives CASSLRQGLDYGYTF.

In its sample, this clonotype was seen a few times. This chain uses TRBV11-1 with TRBJ2-1; D may be TRBD2 (5 bases). Trimming left V 5 bases short and J 0 bases short, with 14 bases between. This CDR3 has 16 residues. The germline V gene encodes CDR1 SGHAT and CDR2 FQDESV (reference sequence). The DNA for the CDR3 is TGTGCCAGCAGCCTTTGGCGGGCGAGCTCCTACAATGAGCAGTTCTTC. Its translation: CASSLWRASSYNEQFF.

V is TRBV6-5 and J is TRBJ1-1; D is undetermined. The CDR3 runs to 15 residues. Between the trimmed V and J ends, which lost 0 bases and 4 bases, there was a span of 12 bases. Germline CDR1 is MNHEY and CDR2 is SVGAGI. CDR3 nucleotide sequence: TGTGCCAGCAGTTACTCGGACTCCCGGAGCACTGAAGCTTTCTTT. Its translation: CASSYSDSRSTEAFF.

V usage is TRBV28 and J usage is TRBJ2-3, with 7 nucleotides matching TRBD2. The germline CDR1 and CDR2 sequences are MDHEN and SYDVKM. Trimming took 6 bases from V and 5 from J; bases not matched to a gene: 5. The CDR3 loop spans 13 amino acids. The chain's CDR3 is CASRRDYLDTQYF. The CDR3 DNA sequence: TGTGCCAGCAGGCGGGACTACCTAGATACGCAGTATTTT.

V is TRBV9 and J is TRBJ2-3, with D maybe TRBD2 (6 bases). The CDR3 runs to 18 residues. The germline V gene encodes CDR1 SGDLS and CDR2 YYNGEE. Trimming pared 0 bases from V and 0 bases from J, leaving 17 bases between. CDR3 sequence: CASSVASSGAPSTDTQYF. DNA of the CDR3: TGTGCCAGCAGCGTAGCGAGTAGCGGAGCCCCTAGCACAGATACGCAGTATTTT. The full variable domain, with the rest looked up from reference TRBV9 and TRBJ2-3, is DSGVTQTPKHLITATGQRVTLRCSPRSGDLSVYWYQQSLDQGLQFLIQYYNGEERAKGNILERFSAQQFPDLHSELNLSSLELGDSALYFCASSVASSGAPSTDTQYFGPGTRLTVL.